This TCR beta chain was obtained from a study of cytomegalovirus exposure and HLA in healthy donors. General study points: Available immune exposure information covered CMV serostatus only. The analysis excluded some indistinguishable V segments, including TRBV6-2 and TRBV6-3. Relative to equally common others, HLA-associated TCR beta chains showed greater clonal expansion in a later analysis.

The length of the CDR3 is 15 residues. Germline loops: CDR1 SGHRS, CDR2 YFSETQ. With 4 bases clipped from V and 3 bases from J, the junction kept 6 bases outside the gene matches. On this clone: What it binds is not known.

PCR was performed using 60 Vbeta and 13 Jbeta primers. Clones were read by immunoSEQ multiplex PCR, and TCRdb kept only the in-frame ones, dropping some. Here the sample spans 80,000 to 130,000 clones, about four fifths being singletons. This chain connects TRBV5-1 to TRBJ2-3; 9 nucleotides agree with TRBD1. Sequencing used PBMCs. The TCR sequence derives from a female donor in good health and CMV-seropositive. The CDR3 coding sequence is TGCGCCAGCAGCACGGGACAGGGAGGGACAGATACGCAGTATTTT. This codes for CASSTGQGGTDTQYF.